This TCR beta chain is from a study of cytomegalovirus exposure and HLA in healthy donors. The PCR contained 60 Vbeta and 13 Jbeta primers. Produced via immunoSEQ multiplex PCR; TCRdb's table is partial and in-frame only. Of more than 85,000 clones in the sample, roughly 80% are singletons; the top ten hold about 9.4%. Per germline, CDR1 SGHTA and CDR2 FQGNSA. Trimming cost V 1 base and J 0 bases, with 7 bases left between them. This CDR3 is built from 15 residues. The rearrangement uses TRBV7-2 and TRBJ1-3; D gene uncertain. Sequenced material: PBMCs. The TCR sequence derives from a man younger than 40 in good health and CMV-seropositive. The CDR3 sequence is CASSLVGSSGNTIYF. The CDR3 region has the DNA TGTGCCAGCAGCTTAGTCGGGAGCTCTGGAAACACCATATATTTT.